The TCR beta chain under discussion was sequenced for a study of cytomegalovirus exposure and HLA in healthy donors. Background on the study: Around 80 million unique TCR sequences came from HLA-typed donors in an early release. Findings and caveats of the study: Altogether, 170 or so TCR beta chains were recorded as cytomegalovirus-associated. TCR sequences were mostly rare, though some public TCRs occurred in many donors.

Points on this clone: The antigen remains unidentified.

V lost 2 bases and J lost 5, with 18 bases in between. There are 16 residues in the CDR3. CDR1 and CDR2 from the germline V gene are SNHLY and FYNNEI. The PCR employed 60 Vbeta primers together with 13 Jbeta primers. TCRdb keeps only in-frame clones here, not all; method: immunoSEQ multiplex PCR. In all, the sample yields 100,000 to 150,000 clones. This clonotype was sampled from a young man in good health and CMV-seronegative. This sequence joins TRBV2 and TRBJ2-5, with D perhaps matching TRBD1 (5 bases). The sequencing input was PBMCs. The CDR3 region has the DNA TGTGCCAGCAGTGAATCCGCCAGGGCTGGGGCGGAGACCCAGTACTTC. It encodes CASSESARAGAETQYF.